Listed here are 20 T cell receptor beta chains from one sample, sequenced in a study of CD8+ T cells in alopecia areata. Reverse transcription of extracted RNA yielded cDNA, which provided the sequencing template. Assay used: immunoSEQ multiplex PCR; TCRdb lists only in-frame clones, some missing. Of a few hundred thousand clones in the sample, 45% to 70% were seen once. Sequencing was carried out using CD8+ T cells sorted from blood. Receptors were obtained from a human donor in good health.

The table lists this clone with a few counts. V and J are TRBV7-9 and TRBJ2-1, with D possibly TRBD2 on 6 matching bases. Germline-derived CDR1 and CDR2 are SEHNR and FQNEAQ (reference sequence). The CDR3 extends over 17 amino acids. The V gene lost 1 base and the J gene lost 3 bases, with 16 bases spanning the gap. The CDR3 region is CASSLGYGGTDYNEQFF. The CDR3, as DNA: TGTGCCAGCAGCTTAGGTTATGGGGGGACTGACTACAATGAGCAGTTCTTC.

The chain employs TRBV6-5 and TRBJ1-5; TRBD1 matches 8 bases. After removal of 6 bases from V and 4 bases from J, the junction contained 5 bases not matched to a gene. The CDR3 is made up of 14 amino acids. Germline V gene lookup returns CDR1 MNHEY and CDR2 SVGAGI. The CDR3 here is CASRPDRGNQPQHF. The CDR3 coding sequence is TGTGCCAGCAGGCCCGACAGGGGAAATCAGCCCCAGCATTTT.

The chain carries TRBV29-1 and TRBJ2-2, with 7 bases fitting TRBD2. Germline trimming cut 7 bases from V and 1 base from J; bases unmatched to any gene: 3. Germline CDR1 is SQVTM and CDR2 is ANQGSEA. The CDR3 spans 13 residues. The CDR3 DNA is TGCAGCGGGGAGGGCGAGAACACCGGGGAGCTGTTTTTT. The encoded protein is CSGEGENTGELFF.

This clone has only one observation. The identical CDR3 is also encoded by other nucleotide sequences in the sample. The genes are TRBV25-1 and TRBJ2-7; D may be TRBD2 (5 bases). CDR3 length equals 12 residues. Germline CDR1 reads MGHDK; CDR2 reads SYGVNS. V was cut by 3 bases and J by 3 bases, with 6 bases left in between. The CDR3 sequence is CASSDSGYEQYF. CDR3 coding DNA: TGTGCCAGCAGTGACAGCGGCTACGAGCAGTACTTC.

The chain combines TRBV27 with TRBJ1-1; no definite D call. Germline CDR1 is MNHEY and CDR2 is SMNVEV (reference sequence). Trimming pared 0 bases from V and 5 bases from J, leaving 10 bases between. The CDR3 spans 14 residues. For the CDR3, the DNA is TGTGCCAGCAGTTTATCGCAAGGCGGGACTGAAGCTTTCTTT. Translating gives CASSLSQGGTEAFF.

The rearrangement joins TRBV11-2 to TRBJ2-7; D is uncertain. This CDR3 region has 14 residues. The V end lost 1 base, the J end lost 3 bases, and 10 bases lay between the germline ends. Germline assignment: CDR1 SGHAT and CDR2 FQNNGV. In DNA, the CDR3 is TGTGCCAGCAGCTTAGTAGGGTTGCTCTACGAGCAGTACTTC. Translating it yields CASSLVGLLYEQYF.

The rearrangement links TRBV5-1 to TRBJ1-2; D uncertain. CDR1 is SGHRS and CDR2 is YFSETQ in the germline V gene. The CDR3 is made up of 12 amino acids. V lost 4 bases to trimming and J lost 7 bases, with 11 bases between them. CDR3 in amino acids: CASSQDSRGYTF. CDR3 DNA sequence: TGCGCCAGCAGCCAAGACTCGCGTGGCTACACCTTC.

The chain recombines TRBV2 with TRBJ1-1, with 8 nucleotides matching TRBD1. CDR1 and CDR2 from the germline V gene are SNHLY and FYNNEI. The CDR3 consists of 14 residues. V dropped 4 bases and J dropped 5; count of bases not matched to a gene: 6. CDR3 in amino acids: CASSVNRGGTEAFF. The CDR3 DNA is TGTGCCAGCAGTGTAAACAGGGGGGGTACTGAAGCTTTCTTT.

This rearrangement joins TRBV28 to TRBJ2-6; D call uncertain. This CDR3 has 16 amino acids. V was trimmed by 4 bases and J by 0 bases, leaving 10 bases between them. CDR1 MDHEN and CDR2 SYDVKM come from the germline V gene. CDR3 DNA sequence: TGTGCCAGCAGTTGTCCCTGGTCCTCTGGGGCCAACGTCCTGACTTTC. The encoded protein is CASSCPWSSGANVLTF. The full variable domain, in which reference TRBV28 and TRBJ2-6 provide the parts outside the CDR3, is DVKVTQSSRYLVKRTGEKVFLECVQDMDHENMFWYRQDPGLGLRLIYFSYDVKMKEKGDIPEGYSVSREKKERFSLILESASTNQTSMYLCASSCPWSSGANVLTFGAGSRLTVL.

V usage is TRBV7-9 and J usage is TRBJ2-7; 11 bases match TRBD2. CDR1 SEHNR and CDR2 FQNEAQ come from the germline V gene (reference sequence). This CDR3 spans 17 amino acids. Trimming cost V 4 bases and J 2 bases; bases outside gene matches: 10. The CDR3 is CASSSKRPSGGTYEQYF. The DNA for the CDR3 is TGTGCCAGCAGCTCAAAGAGACCTAGCGGGGGGACCTACGAGCAGTACTTC.

The gene calls are TRBV5-4 and TRBJ2-2; D gene unclear. The CDR3 contains 14 residues. Trimming pared 0 bases from V and 6 bases from J, leaving 9 bases between. The germline V gene has CDR1 SGHNT and CDR2 YYREEE (reference sequence). The CDR3 DNA is TGTGCCAGCAGCTTGGGGTCTGGGGCCGGGGAGCTGTTTTTT. Encoded protein: CASSLGSGAGELFF.

V is TRBV6-6 and J is TRBJ2-2; D tentatively reads TRBD1 or TRBD2 (5 bases each). The CDR3 consists of 16 residues. The V gene's germline CDR1 is MNHNY and CDR2 SVGAGI (reference sequence). Trimming cost V 0 bases and J 7 bases, with 15 bases left between them. The chain's CDR3 is CASSYSSRELGGELFF. CDR3 bases: TGTGCCAGCAGTTACTCCTCCAGGGAGCTTGGCGGGGAGCTGTTTTTT.

This clone ranks as medium-sized (0.01 to 0.1%). The V gene is TRBV5-5, the J gene TRBJ2-3; D might be TRBD1 (5 bases). V was pared by 5 bases and J by 2 bases, with 15 bases between. Germline V gene lookup returns CDR1 SGHKS and CDR2 YYEKEE (reference sequence). This CDR3 is 15 amino acids long. CDR3 loop: CASRSRQTLTDTQYF. The CDR3 coding sequence is TGTGCCAGCAGATCGAGACAGACACTCACAGATACGCAGTATTTT.

This clone was recorded once. The genes are TRBV15 and TRBJ2-6; possibly TRBD2 for D (5 bases). V dropped 5 bases and J dropped 1 base, with 15 bases sitting between them. This CDR3 spans 17 amino acids. CDR1 and CDR2 from the germline V gene are LNHNV and YYDKDF (reference sequence). As DNA, the CDR3 is TGTGCCACCAGCCCAGTCGGGGTAGGATCTGGGGCCAACGTCCTGACTTTC. Translated, it gives CATSPVGVGSGANVLTF.

This clone turned up a few times. The CDR3 here is CSVEESLGRTDTQYF. CDR3 sequence (DNA): TGCAGCGTTGAAGAATCGCTTGGACGCACAGATACGCAGTATTTT. The rearrangement joins TRBV29-1 to TRBJ2-3; D remains ambiguous. Per germline, CDR1 SQVTM and CDR2 ANQGSEA. Trimming shortened V by 0 bases and J by 1 base, and 11 bases separated the two germline ends. This CDR3 contains 15 residues.

The chain uses TRBV9 and TRBJ1-4; 7 bases are shared with TRBD1. Germline lookup yields CDR1 SGDLS and CDR2 YYNGEE. The CDR3 has 14 residues. Unmatched junction bases numbered 3, after V lost 4 bases and J lost 3 bases. The CDR3 loop is CASSSGQSNEKLFF. As DNA, the CDR3 is TGTGCCAGCAGCTCGGGACAGTCTAATGAAAAACTGTTTTTT.

The chain recombines TRBV30 with TRBJ1-1, with D perhaps TRBD1 (6 bases). Trimming removed 3 bases from V and 8 bases from J, with 10 bases in between. CDR3 length: 11 amino acids. CDR1 is GTSNPN and CDR2 is SVGIG in the germline V gene (reference sequence). The CDR3 loop reads CAWRPGTEAFF. CDR3 in DNA: TGTGCCTGGAGGCCCGGGACAGAAGCTTTCTTT. Full variable domain (rest looked up from reference TRBV30 and TRBJ1-1): SQTIHQWPATLVQPVGSPLSLECTVEGTSNPNLYWYRQAAGRGLQLLFYSVGIGQISSEVPQNLSASRPQDRQFILSSKKLLLSDSGFYLCAWRPGTEAFFGQGTRLTVV.

This chain links TRBV27 with TRBJ1-1; TRBD1 might be the D (5 bases). The CDR3 contains 15 residues. The germline V gene has CDR1 MNHEY and CDR2 SMNVEV (reference sequence). The V end was cut by 3 bases, the J end by 4 bases, with 15 bases between. The CDR3 DNA reads as TGTGCCAGCAGTTTCATCGTGGGGGTGGGCACTGAAGCTTTCTTT. This sequence encodes CASSFIVGVGTEAFF.

The gene calls are TRBV29-1 and TRBJ1-1, with D hard to call. V shed 0 bases and J shed 5 bases, with 16 bases lying between them. This CDR3 is 15 amino acids long. Germline CDR1 and CDR2: SQVTM and ANQGSEA. In nucleotides, the CDR3 is TGCAGCGTTGAAGATTTAACGGAACGAGGGACTGAAGCTTTCTTT. As protein: CSVEDLTERGTEAFF.

This clone was seen a handful of times. This rearrangement joins TRBV23-1 to TRBJ1-5; 11 nucleotides line up with TRBD1. TRBV23-1 is filed as an ORF, its function uncertain. The CDR3 sequence is 16 residues long. Trimming removed 10 bases from V and 2 bases from J; junction bases left unmatched: 10. This CDR3 is CATRRTGGRGNQPQHF. DNA of the CDR3: TGCGCCACTCGGCGGACAGGGGGCCGGGGCAATCAGCCCCAGCATTTT.